Presented here are 15 T cell receptor beta chains from one specimen sequenced in a study of human T cells and chemical hapten exposure. Total RNA was isolated from whole blood that had not been fractionated. TCRdb processed the 5' RACE reads anew with MiXCR; each CDR3 protein has one entry. The sample has 110,000 to 150,000 distinct CDR3 sequences; roughly 4% are singletons. These receptors were obtained from a female donor in good health.

The V gene is TRBV14, the J gene TRBJ1-2; D gene uncertain. The CDR3 totals 13 residues. V was trimmed by 6 bases and J by 4 bases, leaving 12 bases between them. The germline V gene has CDR1 SGHDN and CDR2 FVKESK. The CDR3: CASSRRTSYGYTF. The CDR3 DNA reads as TGTGCCAGCAGTCGCAGGACCTCCTATGGCTACACCTTC. The complete variable domain, with remaining parts taken from reference TRBV14 and TRBJ1-2, reads EAGVTQFPSHSVIEKGQTVTLRCDPISGHDNLYWYRRVMGKEIKFLLHFVKESKQDESGMPNNRFLAERTGGTYSTLKVQPAELEDSGVYFCASSRRTSYGYTFGSGTRLTVV.

In this sample, this clonotype turned up many times. The chain links TRBV20-1 to TRBJ2-7, with TRBD2 matching over 8 bases. Germline lookup yields CDR1 DFQATT and CDR2 SNEGSKA (reference sequence). The CDR3 totals 14 residues. Unmatched junction bases numbered 4, after V lost 3 bases and J lost 0 bases. The CDR3 region is CSASFGGASYEQYF. The DNA for the CDR3 is TGCAGTGCTAGTTTCGGGGGGGCCTCCTACGAGCAGTACTTC.

This clonotype was counted many times. V gene TRBV12-3 or TRBV12-4 combines with J gene TRBJ2-1; 8 positions match TRBD2. The CDR3 runs 14 residues. Trimming took 10 bases from V and 3 from J; bases not matched to a gene: 8. CDR3 DNA sequence: TGTGCCACGAATCGGGGGGGCGTCTACAATGAGCAGTTCTTC. This gives the protein CATNRGGVYNEQFF.

This clonotype was detected ten times or more. The chain links TRBV13 to TRBJ2-2; D is unclear. Germline assignment: CDR1 PRHDT and CDR2 FYEKMQ (reference sequence). Trimming took 2 bases from V and 5 from J, leaving 6 bases between them. This CDR3 region has 13 residues. The CDR3 loop reads CASSLRVTGELFF. The DNA for the CDR3 is TGTGCCAGCAGCTTACGAGTGACCGGGGAGCTGTTTTTT.

This clonotype has a handful of counts. V and J are TRBV20-1 and TRBJ1-6; D might be TRBD1 (5 bases). Per the germline V gene, CDR1 is DFQATT and CDR2 is SNEGSKA (reference sequence). This CDR3 region has 12 residues. V lost 5 bases and J 7 bases, leaving 9 bases between the germline ends. In nucleotides, the CDR3 is TGCAGTGCTCAGGGAGGAAATTCACCCCTCCACTTT. This translates into CSAQGGNSPLHF.

This clonotype has ten or more counts. This chain uses TRBV15 with TRBJ2-5; tentatively, D is TRBD1 (5 bases). CDR1 and CDR2 (germline): LNHNV, YYDKDF (reference sequence). There are 13 residues in the CDR3. Trimming took 5 bases from V and 4 from J, leaving 11 bases between them. The CDR3 sequence: CATSVDRGETQYF. CDR3 sequence (DNA): TGTGCCACCAGCGTAGACAGAGGAGAGACCCAGTACTTC.

This clonotype was picked up many times. The rearrangement uses TRBV29-1 and TRBJ2-3; 7 positions match TRBD1. This CDR3 has 13 residues. The trim removed 4 bases at V and 4 bases at J, leaving 5 bases unmatched. Germline assignment: CDR1 SQVTM and CDR2 ANQGSEA. This CDR3 reads CSVGTQGADTQYF. The CDR3 coding sequence is TGCAGCGTTGGCACCCAGGGGGCAGATACGCAGTATTTT.

There are a few counts of this clonotype. V is TRBV20-1 and J is TRBJ2-7, with 8 bases fitting TRBD2. Germline V gene data show CDR1 as DFQATT and CDR2 as SNEGSKA (reference sequence). CDR3 length: 15 amino acids. V trimming: 6 bases; J trimming: 5 bases; junction bases outside the gene matches: 15. CDR3 in amino acids: CSAAPGGRTTDEQYF. CDR3 coding DNA: TGCAGTGCGGCACCGGGGGGGCGGACAACCGACGAGCAGTACTTC.

The CDR3: CASSLTGYGYTF. The DNA for the CDR3 is TGCGCCAGCAGCTTGACGGGGTATGGCTACACCTTC. The chain recombines TRBV5-1 with TRBJ1-2; D uncertain. The CDR3 extends over 12 amino acids. CDR1 is SGHRS, CDR2 YFSETQ, per germline. V was pared by 1 base and J by 5 bases, with 6 bases between.

This clonotype was seen a few times. A much bigger clone sits one base away, suggesting this may be a read error. The chain employs TRBV5-1 and TRBJ1-1; no clear D. Trimming removed 8 bases at V and 7 bases at J, with 12 bases between. CDR1 is SGHRS and CDR2 is YFSETQ in the germline V gene. This CDR3 comprises 11 residues. CDR3 sequence: CASGEGSEAFF. In DNA form, the CDR3 reads TGCGCCAGTGGTGAGGGTAGTGAAGCTTTCTTT.

This clonotype appeared many times. J is TRBJ2-1 and V is TRBV5-1; D might be TRBD2 (6 bases). Trimming shortened V by 3 bases and J by 0 bases, and 13 bases separated the two germline ends. CDR1 SGHRS and CDR2 YFSETQ come from the germline V gene. The CDR3 is made up of 16 amino acids. This chain's CDR3 is CASSSGTLSSYNEQFF. CDR3 sequence (DNA): TGCGCCAGCAGCTCGGGGACTTTGAGCTCCTACAATGAGCAGTTCTTC.

In its sample, this clonotype was seen many times. This chain joins TRBV10-3 and TRBJ1-2; a weak D match, TRBD1 (6 bases). V dropped 6 bases and J dropped 5 bases, with 16 bases sitting between them. Germline-derived CDR1 and CDR2 are ENHRY and SYGVKD. The CDR3 consists of 14 residues. CDR3 sequence: CAIRSDGGGYGYTF. CDR3 nucleotide sequence: TGTGCCATCAGATCCGATGGAGGGGGATATGGCTACACCTTC.

The table lists this clonotype with many counts. The gene calls are TRBV29-1 and TRBJ2-1, with D possibly TRBD1 on 5 matching bases. The V gene's germline CDR1 is SQVTM and CDR2 ANQGSEA. V lost 7 bases and J lost 5, with 15 bases in between. The CDR3 is 13 residues long. The CDR3 nucleotides read TGCAGCGCTAACGGACAACATAACAATGAGCAGTTCTTC. It yields the protein CSANGQHNNEQFF.

This clonotype appeared a few times. V usage is TRBV28 and J usage is TRBJ1-4; 8 bases match TRBD1. J lost 5 bases, V lost 5 bases, and 7 bases had no gene match. In germline, CDR1 is MDHEN, CDR2 SYDVKM. CDR3 length: 15 residues. The CDR3 loop reads CASSGYRGVNEKLFF. In DNA form, the CDR3 reads TGTGCCAGCAGTGGATACAGGGGGGTGAATGAAAAACTGTTTTTT.

This clonotype was recorded at least ten times. The chain is built from TRBV29-1 and TRBJ2-7; D may be TRBD1 or TRBD2 (6 bases each). The CDR3 is 14 amino acids. The V end lost 4 bases, the J end lost 2 bases, and 15 bases lay between the germline ends. Germline V gene data show CDR1 as SQVTM and CDR2 as ANQGSEA. Here the CDR3 DNA reads TGCAGCGTTGTAGTACGGGGGCCCCCCTACGAGCAGTACTTC. This codes for CSVVVRGPPYEQYF.